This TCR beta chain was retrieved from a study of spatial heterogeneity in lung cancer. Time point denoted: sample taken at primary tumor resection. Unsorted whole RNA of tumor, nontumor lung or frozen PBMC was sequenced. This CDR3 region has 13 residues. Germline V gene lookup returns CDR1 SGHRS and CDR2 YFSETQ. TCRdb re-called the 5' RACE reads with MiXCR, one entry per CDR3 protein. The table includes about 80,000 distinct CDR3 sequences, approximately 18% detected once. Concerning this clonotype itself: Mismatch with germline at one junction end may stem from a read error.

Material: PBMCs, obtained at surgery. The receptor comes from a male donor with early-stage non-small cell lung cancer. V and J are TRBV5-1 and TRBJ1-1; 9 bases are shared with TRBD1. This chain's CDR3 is CVSRQGVNTEAFF. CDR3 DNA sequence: TGCGTCAGCAGACAGGGGGTGAACACTGAAGCTTTCTTT.